The 11 T cell receptor beta chains reported below all come from one sample, sequenced in a study of T-cell reconstitution after alpha-beta-depleted transplantation in children. Unique molecular identifiers were used in preparing the TCRbeta library. TCRdb itself ran the PCR reads through MiXCR, one entry per CDR3 protein. The table lists roughly 190,000 distinct CDR3 sequences, more than 14% of them singletons. This specimen was PBMCs from the stem cell graft donor, taken from the stem cell graft. The receptors originated from a human donor who donated a stem cell graft to a child with acute lymphoblastic leukemia.

There are many counts of this clonotype. V usage is TRBV12-3 or TRBV12-4 and J usage is TRBJ1-1; D is unresolved. The germline V and J ends were trimmed by 6 bases and 8 bases, with 16 bases remaining between them. The CDR3 length is 13 residues. In DNA form, the CDR3 reads TGTGCCAGCAGCCCTGACCCGGATATGGAAGCTTTCTTT. Its translation: CASSPDPDMEAFF.

The table lists this clonotype with a few counts. The chain uses TRBV29-1 and TRBJ2-3, with D perhaps TRBD2 (6 bases). The CDR3 has 14 amino acids. CDR1 and CDR2 (germline): SQVTM, ANQGSEA. The germline V and J ends were trimmed by 4 bases and 3 bases, with 14 bases remaining between them. CDR3 region: CSVGPPGVTDTQYF. CDR3 nucleotide sequence: TGCAGCGTTGGGCCTCCGGGAGTGACAGATACGCAGTATTTT.

The table lists this clonotype with many counts. The chain is built from TRBV5-1 and TRBJ1-1; D gene ambiguous. Between the trimmed V and J ends, which lost 0 bases and 0 bases, there was a span of 6 bases. This CDR3 spans 14 amino acids. Germline V gene sequence: CDR1 SGHRS, CDR2 YFSETQ. CDR3 DNA: TGCGCCAGCAGCTTGGGGGCGCTGAACACTGAAGCTTTCTTT. Its protein product is CASSLGALNTEAFF.

V and J are TRBV20-1 and TRBJ2-1, with a tentative D call TRBD2 (6 bases). V was shortened by 1 base and J by 3 bases, with 16 bases between the two germline ends. Germline lookup yields CDR1 DFQATT and CDR2 SNEGSKA (reference sequence). This CDR3 comprises 16 residues. CDR3 nucleotides: TGCAGTGCTAGAGCAGTTGTAGCGGAAAACTACAATGAGCAGTTCTTC. Translating it yields CSARAVVAENYNEQFF.

This clonotype was found once. The rearrangement joins TRBV14 to TRBJ2-7; 7 bases fit TRBD1. The germline gives CDR1 SGHDN, CDR2 FVKESK. This CDR3 has 16 residues. The V segment lost 6 bases and the J segment 3 bases; nucleotides outside the gene matches: 14. The CDR3 nucleotides are TGTGCCAGCAGTCCGGGAAAGGGGGCTCCCCTCTACGAGCAGTACTTC. Its protein is CASSPGKGAPLYEQYF.

This clonotype has a handful of counts. This chain connects TRBV12-3 or TRBV12-4 to TRBJ1-6, with TRBD1 matching 7 bases. The CDR3 is made up of 15 amino acids. J gave up 8 bases and V 6 bases, and 10 bases lay outside the gene matches. As DNA, the CDR3 is TGTGCCAGCAGCCCAAAGACAGGGATATATTCACCCCTCCACTTT. Protein sequence: CASSPKTGIYSPLHF.

This clonotype is a singleton in its sample. This chain links TRBV25-1 with TRBJ2-1; D remains ambiguous. Per germline, CDR1 MGHDK and CDR2 SYGVNS. Trimming shortened V by 5 bases and J by 6 bases, and 8 bases separated the two germline ends. The CDR3 runs to 12 residues. The CDR3 spells CASSTGINEQFF. The CDR3 bases are TGTGCCAGCAGTACGGGTATCAATGAGCAGTTCTTC.

J is TRBJ1-4 and V is TRBV19; D is uncertain. CDR1 and CDR2 (germline): LNHDA, SQIVND (reference sequence). The ends were cut back, 0 bases at V and 8 bases at J, with 13 bases in the middle. This CDR3 is 15 amino acids long. The CDR3 sequence: CASSIEGRDDEKLFF. CDR3 sequence (DNA): TGTGCCAGTAGTATAGAGGGTAGAGACGACGAAAAACTGTTTTTT.

This clonotype has at least ten counts. The chain is built from TRBV7-8 and TRBJ1-1; maybe TRBD1 (6 bases). Germline CDR1 and CDR2: SGHVS and FQNEAQ. V was shortened by 2 bases and J by 7 bases, with 11 bases between the two germline ends. CDR3 length: 13 amino acids. The CDR3 reads CASSLTGRGEAFF. The CDR3, as DNA: TGTGCCAGCAGCTTAACGGGCAGGGGTGAAGCTTTCTTT.

This clonotype was counted at least ten times. The chain has TRBV12-3 or TRBV12-4 and TRBJ1-5, with a tentative D call TRBD1 (5 bases). This CDR3 is 15 amino acids long. V was shortened by 1 base and J by 5 bases, with 12 bases between the two germline ends. CDR3 sequence: CASSLGDSFYQPQHF. CDR3 nucleotides: TGTGCCAGCAGTTTAGGCGACAGCTTTTATCAGCCCCAGCATTTT.

This clonotype was recorded at least ten times. The chain has TRBV11-3 and TRBJ2-3, with 9 bases lining up with TRBD1. The germline gives CDR1 SGHNT, CDR2 YENEEA. J lost 8 bases, V lost 6 bases, and 12 bases had no gene match. This CDR3 comprises 15 residues. CDR3 region: CASRRRDRDQGTQYF. The CDR3 DNA follows: TGTGCCAGCAGACGCCGGGACAGGGACCAGGGTACGCAGTATTTT.